The 31 T cell receptor beta chains below come from one sample, sequenced in a study of shared clonotypes between healthy human individuals. CD8 cells regarded as naive lacked CD45RO, were positively chosen for CCR7, and omitted terminally differentiated effector memory CD45RA+ cells. Sequencing was performed with immunoSEQ multiplex PCR; in TCRdb, only in-frame clones are kept and a portion is missing. The sample consists of more than 2 million clones, over 85% of them appearing once. Sequencing was carried out using naive CD8+ T cells sorted from blood. These receptor sequences come from a man younger than 30 in good health.

The chain combines TRBV7-9 with TRBJ2-1, with 11 bases that match TRBD2. V dropped 8 bases and J dropped 9; count of bases not matched to a gene: 15. The CDR3 has 16 residues. CDR1 and CDR2 (germline): SEHNR, FQNEAQ (reference sequence). The CDR3 reads CASGPSGGPHLSEQFF. CDR3 nucleotide sequence: TGTGCCAGCGGCCCTAGCGGGGGGCCCCATTTATCTGAGCAGTTCTTC.

The chain recombines TRBV11-2 with TRBJ1-1, with 8 nucleotides matching TRBD1. The V and J ends lost 1 base and 1 base, in that order; junction bases with no gene match: 5. The CDR3 spans 16 residues. The germline gives CDR1 SGHAT, CDR2 FQNNGV. CDR3 loop: CASSLVETGENTEAFF. The CDR3 DNA reads as TGTGCCAGCAGCTTAGTGGAGACAGGGGAGAACACTGAAGCTTTCTTT.

The genes are TRBV27 and TRBJ2-1; 11 bases are shared with TRBD1. The CDR3 extends over 14 amino acids. V gave up 5 bases and J gave up 6 bases; unmatched junction bases: 3. Germline CDR1 and CDR2: MNHEY and SMNVEV (reference sequence). CDR3 in amino acids: CASSHGTGGNEQFF. As DNA, the CDR3 is TGTGCCAGCAGTCACGGGACAGGGGGCAATGAGCAGTTCTTC.

The chain joins TRBV6-1 to TRBJ1-4; possibly TRBD1 for D (5 bases). Per germline, CDR1 MNHNS and CDR2 SASEGT. Trimming took 9 bases from V and 7 from J, leaving 21 bases between them. This CDR3 is 15 amino acids long. CDR3 sequence reads: CASSLNQGGPEKLFF. The CDR3 DNA sequence: TGTGCCAGTTCCCTCAATCAGGGAGGCCCTGAAAAACTGTTTTTT.

This clone was detected once. The V and J genes are TRBV5-1 and TRBJ2-1; D is unclear. Trimming cost V 4 bases and J 5 bases, with 4 bases left between them. Germline V gene data show CDR1 as SGHRS and CDR2 as YFSETQ. There are 11 residues in the CDR3. The CDR3: CASSENNEQFF. Written as DNA, the CDR3 is TGCGCCAGCAGCGAAAACAATGAGCAGTTCTTC.

The CDR3 reads CASSQTSGGTEAFF. The DNA for the CDR3 is TGCGCCAGCAGCCAAACCTCAGGGGGCACTGAAGCTTTCTTT. The chain couples TRBV4-1 to TRBJ1-1; 7 bases agree with TRBD1. V trimming: 2 bases; J trimming: 4 bases; junction bases outside the gene matches: 4. CDR3 length: 14 residues. Germline assignment: CDR1 MGHRA and CDR2 YSYEKL.

This chain links TRBV7-8 with TRBJ2-7, with 10 bases fitting TRBD2. The length of the CDR3 is 16 residues. CDR1 and CDR2 from the germline V gene are SGHVS and FQNEAQ. Unmatched junction bases numbered 10, after V lost 1 base and J lost 7 bases. This chain's CDR3 is CASSLEFLAGADEQYF. As DNA, the CDR3 is TGTGCCAGCAGCTTAGAGTTCCTAGCGGGAGCAGATGAGCAGTACTTC.

Comment on this clone: One end of the junction fails to match germline, which may point to a read error. CDR3 sequence (DNA): TGTGCCAGCGGCCAAGGGATTCCCGGGCACAGGGGGCCAGCCTACGAGCAGTACTTC. Its protein is CASGQGIPGHRGPAYEQYF. This rearrangement joins TRBV14 to TRBJ2-7; TRBD1 agrees at 9 bases. This CDR3 contains 19 residues. Germline CDR1 and CDR2: SGHDN and FVKESK.

J is TRBJ2-7 and V is TRBV5-6; 10 nucleotides align to TRBD2. The V and J ends lost 6 bases and 4 bases, in that order; junction bases with no gene match: 13. CDR3 length: 16 amino acids. Per the germline V gene, CDR1 is SGHDT and CDR2 is YYEEEE. This CDR3 is CASTISPLAGAYEQYF. The CDR3 DNA reads TGTGCCAGCACTATCAGCCCCCTAGCGGGAGCATACGAGCAGTACTTC.

The chain has TRBV28 and TRBJ1-2, with a weak D call TRBD1 (6 bases). The V end was cut by 5 bases, the J end by 8 bases, with 21 bases between. Germline CDR1 MDHEN, CDR2 SYDVKM. This CDR3 is built from 15 residues. CDR3 coding DNA: TGTGCCAGCAGTCCAGGGGTCACCAGAGCGAAAGGCTACACCTTC. Translated, it gives CASSPGVTRAKGYTF.

The CDR3, as DNA: TGTGCCAGCAGCCGGGGTGGTGAAAAACTGTTTTTT. It translates to CASSRGGEKLFF. The chain carries TRBV5-6 and TRBJ1-4; D gene unclear. The CDR3 runs 12 residues. Trimming left V 4 bases short and J 7 bases short, with 8 bases between. Germline CDR1 SGHDT, CDR2 YYEEEE.

This clone was seen a single time. The sample contains more than one DNA sequence encoding this CDR3. The rearrangement links TRBV28 to TRBJ2-7, with D uncertain. This CDR3 region has 12 residues. Germline-derived CDR1 and CDR2 are MDHEN and SYDVKM. Trimming cost V 1 base and J 7 bases, with 8 bases left between them. For the CDR3, the DNA is TGTGCCAGCAGTTTATTGGGAAGGGAGCAGTACTTC. It is translated as CASSLLGREQYF.

This clone came up once. The rearrangement uses TRBV4-2 and TRBJ2-2; 13 bases line up with TRBD2. This CDR3 has 18 amino acids. V dropped 0 bases and J dropped 2; count of bases not matched to a gene: 3. The germline gives CDR1 LGHNA, CDR2 YNFKEQ. The CDR3 loop reads CASSQETSGGANTGELFF. The CDR3 bases are TGTGCCAGCAGCCAAGAAACTAGCGGGGGGGCCAACACCGGGGAGCTGTTTTTT.

CDR3 coding DNA: TGTGCCAGCAGTTCACGTCTTGTTCCCTCCTACGAGCAGTACTTC. Translated: CASSSRLVPSYEQYF. The chain joins TRBV27 to TRBJ2-7; D uncertain. Germline loops: CDR1 MNHEY, CDR2 SMNVEV (reference sequence). The CDR3 has 15 residues. V lost 4 bases and J 0 bases, leaving 13 bases between the germline ends.

The V gene is TRBV7-8, the J gene TRBJ2-7; no reliable D call. The CDR3 loop spans 14 amino acids. Trimming pared 3 bases from V and 2 bases from J, leaving 11 bases between. CDR1 and CDR2 from the germline V gene are SGHVS and FQNEAQ. This CDR3 is CASSFPNSPYEQYF. CDR3 sequence (DNA): TGTGCCAGCAGCTTCCCGAATAGTCCCTACGAGCAGTACTTC.

This chain joins TRBV2 and TRBJ1-1, with D perhaps TRBD1 (6 bases). There are 16 residues in the CDR3. Germline V lookup: CDR1 SNHLY, CDR2 FYNNEI. V was cut by 7 bases and J by 1 base, with 19 bases left in between. The CDR3, as DNA: TGTGCCAGCATATGGACACTCGAGGGGGGGAACACTGAAGCTTTCTTT. Translating gives CASIWTLEGGNTEAFF.

The gene calls are TRBV6-1 and TRBJ2-3, with D unresolved. The CDR3 runs to 14 residues. CDR1 and CDR2 (germline): MNHNS, SASEGT. V was trimmed by 5 bases and J by 0 bases, leaving 9 bases between them. The CDR3 reads CASSIWASTDTQYF. The CDR3 DNA sequence: TGTGCCAGCAGTATATGGGCAAGCACAGATACGCAGTATTTT.

The chain employs TRBV25-1 and TRBJ1-5; D unclear. CDR3 length equals 14 residues. Trimming left V 2 bases short and J 1 base short, with 6 bases between. Looked up from germline, CDR1 is MGHDK and CDR2 is SYGVNS. CDR3: CASSEIGSNQPQHF. CDR3 DNA sequence: TGTGCCAGCAGTGAAATTGGGAGCAATCAGCCCCAGCATTTT. Full variable domain (outside the CDR3, taken from reference TRBV25-1 and TRBJ1-5): EADIYQTPRYLVIGTGKKITLECSQTMGHDKMYWYQQDPGMELHLIHYSYGVNSTEKGDLSSESTVSRIRTEHFPLTLESARPSHTSQYLCASSEIGSNQPQHFGDGTRLSIL.

V is TRBV7-9 and J is TRBJ1-5; TRBD1 might be the D (6 bases). From germline, CDR1 is SEHNR and CDR2 FQNEAQ (reference sequence). V dropped 4 bases and J dropped 6 bases, with 16 bases sitting between them. The CDR3 loop spans 15 amino acids. Here the CDR3 DNA reads TGTGCCAGCAGCTCTACGGGCGCACAGGGTCAGCCCCAGCATTTT. Amino acid sequence: CASSSTGAQGQPQHF.

The rearrangement joins TRBV7-9 to TRBJ2-1; a weak D match, TRBD1 (6 bases). Germline assignment: CDR1 SEHNR and CDR2 FQNEAQ (reference sequence). V was pared by 5 bases and J by 2 bases, with 10 bases between. The CDR3 totals 14 residues. The CDR3 here is CASSAGQPYNEQFF. The CDR3 DNA sequence: TGTGCCAGCAGCGCAGGACAGCCCTACAATGAGCAGTTCTTC.

V and J are TRBV23-1 and TRBJ1-2, with a tentative D call TRBD1 (6 bases). TRBV23-1 has ORF status, its function being uncertain. The CDR3 consists of 15 residues. The V gene lost 4 bases and the J gene lost 1 base, with 13 bases spanning the gap. In nucleotides, the CDR3 is TGCGCCAGCAGTCTCAGACAGGAACATAACTATGGCTACACCTTC. Its translation: CASSLRQEHNYGYTF.

The gene calls are TRBV14 and TRBJ2-7, with TRBD2 matching 13 bases. Germline CDR1 reads SGHDN; CDR2 reads FVKESK. The CDR3 sequence is 15 residues long. The trim removed 1 base at V and 9 bases at J, leaving 6 bases unmatched. The chain's CDR3 is CASSQGRTSGSLQYF. DNA of the CDR3: TGTGCCAGCAGCCAAGGTCGGACTAGCGGGAGCTTGCAGTACTTC.

The chain combines TRBV9 with TRBJ2-7, with D unclear. Between the trimmed V and J ends, which lost 0 bases and 3 bases, there was a span of 10 bases. Germline V gene data show CDR1 as SGDLS and CDR2 as YYNGEE. CDR3 length: 14 residues. CDR3: CASSVDGYIYEQYF. The DNA of the CDR3 is TGTGCCAGCAGCGTAGACGGGTATATCTACGAGCAGTACTTC.

In regard to this clone: Additional DNA sequences in this sample encode the identical CDR3. The chain joins TRBV7-3 to TRBJ2-1; the match to TRBD2 covers 10 bases. Germline values: CDR1 SGHTA, CDR2 FQGTGA. The CDR3 length is 15 residues. Trimming took 5 bases from V and 1 from J; bases not matched to a gene: 2. CDR3 residues: CASSPSGGSYNEQFF. CDR3 bases: TGTGCCAGCAGCCCTAGCGGGGGTTCCTACAATGAGCAGTTCTTC.

The chain couples TRBV5-8 to TRBJ2-2, with unresolved D. V lost 2 bases and J 7 bases, leaving 12 bases between the germline ends. This CDR3 is built from 14 residues. CDR1 is SGHTS and CDR2 is YDEGEE in the germline V gene. This CDR3 reads CASSFPMSVGELFF. The CDR3 region has the DNA TGTGCCAGCAGCTTTCCAATGTCGGTCGGGGAGCTGTTTTTT.

The rearrangement joins TRBV28 to TRBJ2-5; 9 positions agree with TRBD1. The V gene's germline CDR1 is MDHEN and CDR2 SYDVKM. This CDR3 comprises 14 residues. J was trimmed by 5 bases and V by 5 bases; bases with no gene match: 6. The DNA for the CDR3 is TGTGCCAGCAGTCAAACAGGGGGCATCGAGACCCAGTACTTC. Amino acid sequence: CASSQTGGIETQYF. Supplemented by reference TRBV28 and TRBJ2-5, the full variable domain reads DVKVTQSSRYLVKRTGEKVFLECVQDMDHENMFWYRQDPGLGLRLIYFSYDVKMKEKGDIPEGYSVSREKKERFSLILESASTNQTSMYLCASSQTGGIETQYFGPGTRLLVL.

The chain has TRBV11-2 and TRBJ1-5; 9 nucleotides align to TRBD1. This CDR3 region has 15 residues. Germline V CDR1 and CDR2: SGHAT, FQNNGV. J lost 3 bases, V lost 3 bases, and 3 bases had no gene match. CDR3 sequence (DNA): TGTGCCAGCAGCTTCGGGACAGGGCCCAATCAGCCCCAGCATTTT. This sequence encodes CASSFGTGPNQPQHF.

V usage is TRBV13 and J usage is TRBJ1-5; possible D gene TRBD1, 6 bases. V was cut by 5 bases and J by 2 bases, with 19 bases left in between. This CDR3 is built from 17 residues. Germline V gene lookup returns CDR1 PRHDT and CDR2 FYEKMQ (reference sequence). The CDR3 DNA reads as TGTGCCAGCAGCCTCCAACAGGGTTTTGGGGGCAATCAGCCCCAGCATTTT. This sequence encodes CASSLQQGFGGNQPQHF.

This chain connects TRBV19 to TRBJ2-7; D call uncertain. The CDR3 sequence is 14 residues long. Germline V CDR1 and CDR2: LNHDA, SQIVND (reference sequence). V was clipped by 5 bases and J by 2 bases, with 13 bases between them. The CDR3 region has the DNA TGTGCCAGTAGTCCCGGGCTCACGGCCTACGAGCAGTACTTC. This encodes CASSPGLTAYEQYF.

The chain joins TRBV6-1 to TRBJ2-5; 7 positions agree with TRBD2. The germline V gene encodes CDR1 MNHNS and CDR2 SASEGT. V gave up 3 bases and J gave up 5 bases; unmatched junction bases: 6. This CDR3 spans 14 amino acids. The DNA of the CDR3 is TGTGCCAGCAGTGACTTGGGGGGGGAGGAGACCCAGTACTTC. This codes for CASSDLGGEETQYF.

The chain joins TRBV6-1 to TRBJ2-1, with 9 bases identical to TRBD1. CDR3 length equals 16 residues. Germline CDR1 and CDR2: MNHNS and SASEGT. Trimming took 2 bases from V and 4 from J; bases not matched to a gene: 6. CDR3 sequence reads: CASSELGTGLYNEQFF. The CDR3 DNA reads TGTGCCAGCAGTGAATTGGGGACAGGGTTATACAATGAGCAGTTCTTC.